The rows below give T cell receptor beta chains drawn from one sample of a study of radiation and T cells in renal cell carcinoma. Sequencing was performed with immunoSEQ multiplex PCR; in TCRdb, only in-frame clones are kept and a portion is missing. The sample lists about 130,000 clones; around 80% were seen once. Sequencing used blood, obtained from a patient whose treatment included radiotherapy and nephrectomy. The receptors come from a woman between 55 and 75 years old with renal cell carcinoma. Each CDR3 is given with its conserved first and last residue. The order of the fields is V gene, CDR3 protein.

TRBV19 CASSPTGQGYTEAFF
TRBV19 CASSIMVSRSVTTNEKLFF
TRBV5-4 CASSPGTAVGNTIYF
TRBV18 CASSPTIIREPNTEAFF
TRBV18 CASSLRDRGLGANVLTF
TRBV4-2 CASSQEGLSGNTIYF
TRBV4-2 CASSQDVGTGELFF
TRBV4-1 CASSPTASNTGELFF
TRBV19 CASSTTKNQPQHF
TRBV4-1 CASSQDLSSGSGGFYNEQFF
TRBV2 CARTGSSGNTIYF
TRBV5-6 CASSPQPGSYNEQFF
TRBV11-3 CASSLGTGAPSGYTF
TRBV5-6 CASSSKRGANYNEQFF
TRBV10-1 CASPGGQGTDEKLFF
TRBV13 CASSSERSGSTLHEQYF
TRBV19 CASSIRTGVPYEQYF
TRBV19 CASSREGASTDTQYF
TRBV2 CASKLGGLDEQYF
TRBV7-9 CASRSGATGELFF
TRBV6-1 CASSEFGGLQETQYF
TRBV9 CASSVGSGNSPLHF
TRBV28 CASGGLAGTGELFF
TRBV28 CASRRQGRDEQYF
TRBV19 CASSSTGTANEKLFF
TRBV2 CASSTSYGGDSNQPQHF
TRBV7-9 CASILGMASLNTGELFF
TRBV6-6 CASTRNSRITGELFF
TRBV6-6 CASSPGQGLYNEQFF
TRBV5-1 CASSLGQGSNQPQHF
TRBV5-1 CASTDMRANTEAFF
TRBV11-2 CASSFETYEQYF
TRBV10-3 CAITEDRVYGYTF
TRBV19 CASKVGTGGLGYTF
TRBV30 CADNRGTEAFF
TRBV6-1 CASSELGYQPQHF
TRBV7-9 CASSFTVIPTPPGEKLFF
TRBV6-5 CASSYYQERNYGYTF
TRBV29-1 CSVDGGQLMNTGELFF
TRBV6-1 CASSKTRDSYEQYF
TRBV4-1 CASSQGASEAFF
TRBV4-1 CASSQELRAVQETQYF
TRBV19 CASSIDSEDSGFSYNEQFF